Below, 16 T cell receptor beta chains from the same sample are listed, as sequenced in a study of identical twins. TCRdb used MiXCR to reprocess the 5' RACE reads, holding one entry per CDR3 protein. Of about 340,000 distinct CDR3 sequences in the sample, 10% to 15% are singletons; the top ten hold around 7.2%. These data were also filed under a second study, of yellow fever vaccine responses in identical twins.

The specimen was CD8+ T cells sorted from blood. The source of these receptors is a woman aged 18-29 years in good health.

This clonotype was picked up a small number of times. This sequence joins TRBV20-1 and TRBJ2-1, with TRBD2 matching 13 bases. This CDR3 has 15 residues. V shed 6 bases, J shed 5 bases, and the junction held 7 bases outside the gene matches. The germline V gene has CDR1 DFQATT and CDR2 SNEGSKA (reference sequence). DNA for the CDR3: TGCAGTGCCACCCGGACTAGCGGGAGTAACAATGAGCAGTTCTTC. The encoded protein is CSATRTSGSNNEQFF.

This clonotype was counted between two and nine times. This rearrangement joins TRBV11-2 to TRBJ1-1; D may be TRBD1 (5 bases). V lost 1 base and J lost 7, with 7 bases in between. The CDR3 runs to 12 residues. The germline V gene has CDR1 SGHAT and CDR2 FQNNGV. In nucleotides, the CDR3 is TGTGCCAGCAGCTTAGGGGGCTTTGAAGCTTTCTTT. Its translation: CASSLGGFEAFF.

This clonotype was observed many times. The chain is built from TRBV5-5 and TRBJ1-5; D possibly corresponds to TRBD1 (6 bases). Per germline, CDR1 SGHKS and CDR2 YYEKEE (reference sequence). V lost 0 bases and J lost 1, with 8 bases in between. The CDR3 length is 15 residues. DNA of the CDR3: TGTGCCAGCAGCTTGGATCAGGGGAGCAATCAGCCCCAGCATTTT. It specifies CASSLDQGSNQPQHF.

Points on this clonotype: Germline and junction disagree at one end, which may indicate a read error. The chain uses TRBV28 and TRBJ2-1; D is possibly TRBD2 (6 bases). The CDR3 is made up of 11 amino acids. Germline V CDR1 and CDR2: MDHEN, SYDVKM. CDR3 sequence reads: CKTSWGGEQFF. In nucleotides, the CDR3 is TGCAAGACTAGTTGGGGAGGTGAGCAGTTCTTC.

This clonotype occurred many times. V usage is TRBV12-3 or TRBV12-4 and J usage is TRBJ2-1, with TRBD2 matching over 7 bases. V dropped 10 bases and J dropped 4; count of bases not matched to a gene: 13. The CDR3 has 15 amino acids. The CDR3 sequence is CAIQIAGVAYNEQFF. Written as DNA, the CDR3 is TGTGCCATACAAATCGCGGGAGTAGCTTACAATGAGCAGTTCTTC.

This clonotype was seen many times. The CDR3 is CSVETENTGELFF. CDR3 nucleotide sequence: TGCAGCGTTGAAACAGAAAACACCGGGGAGCTGTTTTTT. The chain carries TRBV29-1 and TRBJ2-2; no reliable D call. V was trimmed by 2 bases and J by 2 bases, leaving 6 bases between them. Germline CDR1 SQVTM, CDR2 ANQGSEA. CDR3 size: 13 residues.

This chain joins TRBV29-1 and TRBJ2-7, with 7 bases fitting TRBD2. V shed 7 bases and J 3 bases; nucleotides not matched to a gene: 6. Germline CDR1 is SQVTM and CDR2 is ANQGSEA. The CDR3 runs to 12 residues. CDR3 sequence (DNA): TGCAGCGGCGGGACTAACTACTACGAGCAGTACTTC. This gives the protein CSGGTNYYEQYF.

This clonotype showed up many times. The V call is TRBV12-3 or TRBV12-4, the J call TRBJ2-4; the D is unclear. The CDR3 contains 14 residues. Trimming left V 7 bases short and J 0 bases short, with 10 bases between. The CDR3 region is CASTFYLAKNIQYF. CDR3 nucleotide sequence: TGTGCCAGCACTTTCTACTTAGCCAAAAACATTCAGTACTTC.

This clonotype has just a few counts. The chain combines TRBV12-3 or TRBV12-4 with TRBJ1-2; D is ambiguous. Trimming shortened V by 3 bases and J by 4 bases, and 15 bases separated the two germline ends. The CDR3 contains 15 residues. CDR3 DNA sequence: TGTGCCAGCAGTTTGCCAGGTTTGGGCCTCTATGGCTACACCTTC. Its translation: CASSLPGLGLYGYTF.

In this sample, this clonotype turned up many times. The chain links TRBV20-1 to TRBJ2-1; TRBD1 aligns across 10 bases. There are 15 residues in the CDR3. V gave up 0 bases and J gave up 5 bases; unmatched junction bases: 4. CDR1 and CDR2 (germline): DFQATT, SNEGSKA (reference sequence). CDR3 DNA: TGCAGTGCTAGAGATGGGGACAGGGGAGACAATGAGCAGTTCTTC. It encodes CSARDGDRGDNEQFF.

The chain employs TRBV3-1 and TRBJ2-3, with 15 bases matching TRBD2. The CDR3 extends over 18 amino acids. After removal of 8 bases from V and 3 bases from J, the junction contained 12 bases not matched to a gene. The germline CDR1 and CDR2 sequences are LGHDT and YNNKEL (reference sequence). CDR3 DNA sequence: TGTGCCAGCGGCCGGACTAGCGGGGGGGCCGGGTTAACAGATACGCAGTATTTT. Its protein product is CASGRTSGGAGLTDTQYF.

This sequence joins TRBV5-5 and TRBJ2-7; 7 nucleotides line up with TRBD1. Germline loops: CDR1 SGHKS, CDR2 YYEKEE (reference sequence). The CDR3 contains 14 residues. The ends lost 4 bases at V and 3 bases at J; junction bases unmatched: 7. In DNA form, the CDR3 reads TGTGCCAGCAGCCCACTGACAGGGTACTACGAGCAGTACGTC. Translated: CASSPLTGYYEQYV.

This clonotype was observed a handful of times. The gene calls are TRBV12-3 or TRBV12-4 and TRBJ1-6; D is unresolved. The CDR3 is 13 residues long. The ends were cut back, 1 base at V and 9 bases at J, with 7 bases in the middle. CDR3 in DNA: TGTGCCAGCAGTTTAGGGGTCAGTTCACCCCTCCACTTT. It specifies CASSLGVSSPLHF.

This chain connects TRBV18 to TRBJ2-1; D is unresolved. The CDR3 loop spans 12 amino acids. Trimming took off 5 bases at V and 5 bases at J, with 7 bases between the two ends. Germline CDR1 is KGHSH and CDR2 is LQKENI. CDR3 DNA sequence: TGTGCCAGCTCAGGCGTTAACAATGAGCAGTTCTTC. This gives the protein CASSGVNNEQFF.

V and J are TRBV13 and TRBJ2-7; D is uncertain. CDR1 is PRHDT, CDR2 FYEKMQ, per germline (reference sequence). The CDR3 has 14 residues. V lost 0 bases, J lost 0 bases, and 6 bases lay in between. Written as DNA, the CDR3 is TGTGCCAGCAGCTTAGGGGGGAACTCCTACGAGCAGTACGTC. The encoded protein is CASSLGGNSYEQYV.

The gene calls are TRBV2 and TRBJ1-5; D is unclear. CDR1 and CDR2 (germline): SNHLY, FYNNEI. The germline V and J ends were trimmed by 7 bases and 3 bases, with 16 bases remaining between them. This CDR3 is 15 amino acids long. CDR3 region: CASIEGGAFNQPQHF. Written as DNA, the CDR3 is TGTGCCAGCATTGAGGGAGGAGCTTTCAATCAGCCCCAGCATTTT.